The 10 T cell receptor beta chains listed next were all sequenced from one sample in a study of T cell responses to AZD1222 COVID-19 vaccine. The protocol was immunoSEQ multiplex PCR, while the TCRdb copy is restricted to in-frame clones and leaves out a portion. The table has over 130,000 clones, 80% to 95% seen once; the top ten hold 3% to 4%. The sample here was peripheral blood, taken 28 days after the second AZD1222 dose. The receptors were gathered from an adult who received the AZD1222 COVID-19 vaccine.

The V gene is TRBV3-1 (or the pseudogene TRBV3-2), the J gene TRBJ2-1; unclear D gene. The germline V gene encodes CDR1 LGHDT and CDR2 YNNKEL (reference sequence). This CDR3 has 11 amino acids. The germline V and J ends were trimmed by 1 base and 7 bases, with 2 bases remaining between them. The CDR3 reads CASSQANEQFF. In nucleotides, the CDR3 is TGTGCCAGCAGCCAAGCTAATGAGCAGTTCTTC.

This chain joins TRBV27 and TRBJ2-2; 11 positions match TRBD2. Looked up from germline, CDR1 is MNHEY and CDR2 is SMNVEV (reference sequence). The length of the CDR3 is 16 residues. Trimming took 5 bases from V and 4 from J; bases not matched to a gene: 6. The CDR3 loop is CASSPRSGRATGELFF. DNA of the CDR3: TGTGCCAGCAGTCCTCGTAGCGGGAGGGCCACCGGGGAGCTGTTTTTT.

The chain joins TRBV14 to TRBJ2-7, with TRBD2 identical over 9 bases. There are 17 residues in the CDR3. The V and J ends lost 0 bases and 0 bases, in that order; junction bases with no gene match: 6. Germline lookup yields CDR1 SGHDN and CDR2 FVKESK. As DNA, the CDR3 is TGTGCCAGCAGCCAAGAGGTTGCGGGAGGGAGCTCCTACGAGCAGTACTTC. Protein: CASSQEVAGGSSYEQYF.

This chain connects TRBV4-2 to TRBJ2-7; no firm D call. The CDR3 has 13 residues. Trimming shortened V by 3 bases and J by 6 bases, and 12 bases separated the two germline ends. CDR1 LGHNA and CDR2 YNFKEQ come from the germline V gene. The CDR3 loop is CASSQERALEQYF. In DNA form, the CDR3 reads TGTGCCAGCAGCCAGGAACGTGCCCTCGAGCAGTACTTC.

V usage is TRBV19 and J usage is TRBJ1-1, with 9 bases aligning to TRBD1. The CDR3 has 15 amino acids. Germline CDR1 reads LNHDA; CDR2 reads SQIVND (reference sequence). V lost 5 bases and J lost 1; bases outside the gene matches: 5. CDR3 DNA: TGTGCCAGTAGTCGGACAGGGGCTGGGAACACTGAAGCTTTCTTT. Residues: CASSRTGAGNTEAFF.

The chain combines TRBV19 with TRBJ2-6, with 8 bases lining up with TRBD1. Germline CDR1 and CDR2: LNHDA and SQIVND (reference sequence). V trimming: 6 bases; J trimming: 4 bases; junction bases outside the gene matches: 8. This CDR3 region has 16 residues. The CDR3 region has the DNA TGTGCCAGTAGCCTTCAGGGGGCGCCGGGGGCCAACGTCCTGACTTTC. This sequence encodes CASSLQGAPGANVLTF.

A word on this clone: One end of the junction does not line up with germline, which may come from a read error. The chain couples TRBV10-3 to TRBJ2-2; 10 bases fit TRBD1. This CDR3 contains 17 residues. Looked up from germline, CDR1 is ENHRY and CDR2 is SYGVKD. The CDR3 region has the DNA TGTGCCATCAGTAAGTCTCCCGGGACAGGGGACACCGGGGAGCTGTTTTTT. Translation gives CAISKSPGTGDTGELFF.

The V and J genes are TRBV5-8 and TRBJ1-5, with unresolved D. Germline CDR1 reads SGHTS; CDR2 reads YDEGEE. The length of the CDR3 is 12 residues. The V end lost 2 bases, the J end lost 7 bases, and 7 bases lay between the germline ends. CDR3 nucleotides: TGTGCCAGCAGCTTCAGATCCCAGCCCCAGCATTTT. Translation: CASSFRSQPQHF.

The chain employs TRBV5-8 and TRBJ1-5; D gene unclear. This CDR3 has 14 amino acids. Trimming shortened V by 3 bases and J by 10 bases, and 17 bases separated the two germline ends. Germline V gene sequence: CDR1 SGHTS, CDR2 YDEGEE. The CDR3, as DNA: TGTGCCAGCAGCTCCGGGCGCGAATTTGATCCCCAGCATTTT. Translation: CASSSGREFDPQHF.

V usage is TRBV5-1 and J usage is TRBJ1-1, with D maybe TRBD1 (6 bases). The CDR3 has 15 amino acids. Per germline, CDR1 SGHRS and CDR2 YFSETQ. The V end lost 2 bases, the J end lost 4 bases, and 15 bases lay between the germline ends. Here the CDR3 reads CASSFTGSQSTEAFF. As DNA, the CDR3 is TGCGCCAGCAGCTTTACAGGGTCTCAAAGCACTGAAGCTTTCTTT. The entire variable domain, with the rest obtained from reference TRBV5-1 and TRBJ1-1, is as follows: KAGVTQTPRYLIKTRGQQVTLSCSPISGHRSVSWYQQTPGQGLQFLFEYFSETQRNKGNFPGRFSGRQFSNSRSEMNVSTLELGDSALYLCASSFTGSQSTEAFFGQGTRLTVV.